These 10 T cell receptor beta chains were sequenced from one sample in a study of cytomegalovirus exposure and HLA in healthy donors. Vbeta (60) and Jbeta (13) primers were used in the PCR. Clones were read by immunoSEQ multiplex PCR, and TCRdb kept only the in-frame ones, dropping some. The sample records about 100,000 clones, around four fifths being singletons. The source material was PBMCs. All receptors derive from a man aged 50 to 60 in good health and CMV-seropositive.

This clone was seen only once. The chain links TRBV5-6 to TRBJ2-1; 9 bases agree with TRBD2. Trimming took 3 bases from V and 8 from J; bases not matched to a gene: 9. Germline assignment: CDR1 SGHDT and CDR2 YYEEEE. The CDR3 runs 15 residues. CDR3 DNA sequence: TGTGCCAGCAGCTACCTGGCGGGGGGGCCCCATGAGCAGTTCTTC. It encodes CASSYLAGGPHEQFF.

This clone was seen just once. CDR3 amino acids: CASSIKLGAPGANVLTF. In DNA form, the CDR3 reads TGTGCCAGTAGTATAAAGTTAGGGGCGCCGGGGGCCAACGTCCTGACTTTC. The J gene is TRBJ2-6, the V gene TRBV19, with D perhaps TRBD1 (5 bases). Germline loops: CDR1 LNHDA, CDR2 SQIVND (reference sequence). Trimming cost V 2 bases and J 4 bases, with 15 bases left between them. The CDR3 sequence is 17 residues long.

Regarding this clone: One end of the junction varies from germline; a read error may be responsible. The CDR3, as DNA: TGTGCCAGTAGCTGGAGTGGTGGCTACCCCTTC. Translation: CASSWSGGYPF. The genes are TRBV19 and TRBJ1-2; no clear D gene. In germline, CDR1 is LNHDA, CDR2 SQIVND (reference sequence). CDR3 length: 11 amino acids.

V is TRBV29-1 and J is TRBJ1-2, with 7 bases fitting TRBD1. The CDR3 extends over 13 amino acids. Unmatched junction bases numbered 4, after V lost 5 bases and J lost 1 base. Germline V CDR1 and CDR2: SQVTM, ANQGSEA. CDR3 amino acids: CSVWDSLNYGYTF. For the CDR3, the DNA is TGCAGCGTTTGGGACAGCCTTAACTATGGCTACACCTTC.

The chain joins TRBV4-1 to TRBJ1-2; D might be TRBD1 (5 bases). The germline V and J ends were trimmed by 0 bases and 1 base, with 15 bases remaining between them. Germline lookup yields CDR1 MGHRA and CDR2 YSYEKL. The CDR3 loop spans 17 amino acids. The CDR3 DNA follows: TGCGCCAGCAGCCAAGAAGGAAGCGGGGACCTTAACTATGGCTACACCTTC. Translating gives CASSQEGSGDLNYGYTF.

This clone showed up just a few times. The chain carries TRBV4-2 and TRBJ2-2; 10 nucleotides agree with TRBD2. The germline gives CDR1 LGHNA, CDR2 YNFKEQ. V lost 1 base, J lost 4 bases, and 6 bases stayed unmatched. The CDR3 is made up of 17 amino acids. DNA for the CDR3: TGTGCCAGCAGCCAAGTAAGCGGGGGGGCCAGCACCGGGGAGCTGTTTTTT. Translation: CASSQVSGGASTGELFF.

This sequence joins TRBV5-1 and TRBJ2-2; possible D gene TRBD1, 6 bases. Germline V gene lookup returns CDR1 SGHRS and CDR2 YFSETQ. V dropped 4 bases and J dropped 1 base, with 20 bases sitting between them. CDR3 size: 18 residues. CDR3 coding DNA: TGCGCCAGCAGCGACCCCTCTCTCGTCAGGGGGAACACCGGGGAGCTGTTTTTT. This gives the protein CASSDPSLVRGNTGELFF.

J is TRBJ2-7 and V is TRBV5-6; the D is unclear. This CDR3 region has 14 residues. V shed 4 bases and J shed 1 base, with 12 bases lying between them. Germline V gene lookup returns CDR1 SGHDT and CDR2 YYEEEE. The CDR3 DNA is TGTGCCAGCAGCGAGCTTCGTGCTTCCTACGAGCAGTACTTC. It translates to CASSELRASYEQYF.

This chain joins TRBV9 and TRBJ2-7; 9 nucleotides line up with TRBD1. This CDR3 spans 15 amino acids. CDR1 and CDR2 from the germline V gene are SGDLS and YYNGEE. The V and J ends lost 3 bases and 0 bases, in that order; junction bases with no gene match: 4. In DNA, the CDR3 is TGTGCCAGCAGCGCCGGGACAGGGATCTCCTACGAGCAGTACTTC. It is translated as CASSAGTGISYEQYF.

The table lists this clone with a few counts. V is TRBV29-1 and J is TRBJ2-1; 9 bases are a match to TRBD1. Germline CDR1 SQVTM, CDR2 ANQGSEA. The CDR3 runs to 13 residues. J gave up 9 bases and V 7 bases, and 10 bases lay outside the gene matches. The CDR3 DNA sequence: TGCAGCGGTAAGGACAGGGGATATTGTGAGCAGTTCTTC. Residues: CSGKDRGYCEQFF.